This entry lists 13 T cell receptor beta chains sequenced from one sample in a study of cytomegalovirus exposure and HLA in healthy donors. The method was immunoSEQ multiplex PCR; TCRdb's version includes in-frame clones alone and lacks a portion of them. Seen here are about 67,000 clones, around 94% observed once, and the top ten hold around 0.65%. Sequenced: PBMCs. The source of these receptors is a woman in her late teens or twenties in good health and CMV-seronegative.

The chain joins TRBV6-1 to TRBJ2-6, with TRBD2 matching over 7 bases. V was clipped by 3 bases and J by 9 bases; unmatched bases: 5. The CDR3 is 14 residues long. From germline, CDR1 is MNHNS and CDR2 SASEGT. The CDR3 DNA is TGTGCCAGCAGTGAGGGAGGGCTTGGCAACGTCCTGACTTTC. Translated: CASSEGGLGNVLTF.

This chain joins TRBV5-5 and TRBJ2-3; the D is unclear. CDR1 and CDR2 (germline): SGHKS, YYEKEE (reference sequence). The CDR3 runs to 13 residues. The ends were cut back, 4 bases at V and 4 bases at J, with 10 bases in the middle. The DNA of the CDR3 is TGTGCCAGCAGCGCCTCATCGGCAGATACGCAGTATTTT. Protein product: CASSASSADTQYF.

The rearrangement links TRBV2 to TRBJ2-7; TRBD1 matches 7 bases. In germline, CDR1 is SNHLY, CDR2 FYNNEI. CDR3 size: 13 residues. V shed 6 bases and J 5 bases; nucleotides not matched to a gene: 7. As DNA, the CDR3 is TGTGCCAGCAGCCAAACGACAGGGCACGAGCAGTACTTC. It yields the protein CASSQTTGHEQYF.

As DNA, the CDR3 is TGTGCCAGCAGCTCCCATCGACAGGGGCCCCAAGAGACCCAGTACTTC. As protein: CASSSHRQGPQETQYF. The chain uses TRBV7-9 and TRBJ2-5, with 8 bases identical to TRBD1. The junction had 8 bases not matched to a gene; V was cut back by 4 bases and J by 1 base. Germline values: CDR1 SEHNR, CDR2 FQNEAQ (reference sequence). The CDR3 spans 16 residues.

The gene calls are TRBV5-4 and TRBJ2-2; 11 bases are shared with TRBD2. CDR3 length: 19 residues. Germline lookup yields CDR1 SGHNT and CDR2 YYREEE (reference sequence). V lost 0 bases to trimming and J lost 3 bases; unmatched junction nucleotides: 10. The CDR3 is CASSLAKLASGGHTGELFF. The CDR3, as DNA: TGTGCCAGCAGCTTGGCAAAGTTAGCTAGCGGGGGGCACACCGGGGAGCTGTTTTTT.

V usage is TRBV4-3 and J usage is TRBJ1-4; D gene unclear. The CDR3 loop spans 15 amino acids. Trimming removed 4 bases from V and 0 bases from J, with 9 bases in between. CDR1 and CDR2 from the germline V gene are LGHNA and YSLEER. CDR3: CASSRLLATNEKLFF. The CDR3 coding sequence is TGCGCCAGCAGCCGCCTACTTGCAACTAATGAAAAACTGTTTTTT.

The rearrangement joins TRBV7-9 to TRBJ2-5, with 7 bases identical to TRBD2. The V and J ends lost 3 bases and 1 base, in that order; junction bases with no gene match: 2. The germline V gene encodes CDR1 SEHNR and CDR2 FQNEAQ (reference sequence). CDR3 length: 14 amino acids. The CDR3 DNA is TGTGCCAGCAGCTTGGGGGGGATCCAAGAGACCCAGTACTTC. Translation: CASSLGGIQETQYF.

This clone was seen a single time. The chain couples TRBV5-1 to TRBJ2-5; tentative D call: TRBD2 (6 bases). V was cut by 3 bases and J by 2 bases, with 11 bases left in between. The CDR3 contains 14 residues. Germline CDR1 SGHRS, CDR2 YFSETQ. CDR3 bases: TGCGCCAGCAGCTCTGGGGGGATACAAGAGACCCAGTACTTC. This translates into CASSSGGIQETQYF.

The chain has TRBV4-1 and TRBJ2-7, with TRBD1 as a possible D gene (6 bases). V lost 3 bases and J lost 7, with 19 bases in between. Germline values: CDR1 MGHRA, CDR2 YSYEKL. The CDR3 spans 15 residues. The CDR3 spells CASSQIGTPLDEQYF. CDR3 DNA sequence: TGCGCCAGCAGCCAGATCGGGACACCGCTGGATGAGCAGTACTTC.

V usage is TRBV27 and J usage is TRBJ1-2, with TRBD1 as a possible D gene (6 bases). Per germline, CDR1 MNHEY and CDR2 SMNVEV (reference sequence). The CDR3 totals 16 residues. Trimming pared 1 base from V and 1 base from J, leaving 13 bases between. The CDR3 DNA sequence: TGTGCCAGCAGTTTATTTGGGGGGGCAGTTAACTATGGCTACACCTTC. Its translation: CASSLFGGAVNYGYTF.

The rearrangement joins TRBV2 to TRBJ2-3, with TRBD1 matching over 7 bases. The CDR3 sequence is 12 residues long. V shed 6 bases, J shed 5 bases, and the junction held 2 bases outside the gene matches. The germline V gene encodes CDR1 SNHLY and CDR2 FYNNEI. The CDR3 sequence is CASRGDRDTQYF. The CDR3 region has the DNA TGTGCCAGCAGGGGGGACAGAGATACGCAGTATTTT. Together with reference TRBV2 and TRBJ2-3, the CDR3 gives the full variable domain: EPEVTQTPSHQVTQMGQEVILRCVPISNHLYFYWYRQILGQKVEFLVSFYNNEISEKSEIFDDQFSVERPDGSNFTLKIRSTKLEDSAMYFCASRGDRDTQYFGPGTRLTVL.

The DNA for the CDR3 is TGCAGCGTTGAAGAGGGGATACTAGCGGGTAAGGGAAAAGATACGCAGTATTTT. Encoded protein: CSVEEGILAGKGKDTQYF. This sequence joins TRBV29-1 and TRBJ2-3; 9 nucleotides line up with TRBD2. This CDR3 has 18 residues. Germline V CDR1 and CDR2: SQVTM, ANQGSEA. With 0 bases clipped from V and 5 bases from J, the junction kept 15 bases outside the gene matches.

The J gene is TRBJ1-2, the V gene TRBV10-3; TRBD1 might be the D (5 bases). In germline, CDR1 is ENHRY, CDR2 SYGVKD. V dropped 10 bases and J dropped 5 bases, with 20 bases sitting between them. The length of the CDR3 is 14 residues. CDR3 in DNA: TGTGCCACCCTTTCTGCCGGGGGAGGATATGGCTACACCTTC. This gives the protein CATLSAGGGYGYTF.